This T cell receptor (beta chain) was found in a study of high-grade serous ovarian cancer treatment subgroups. Study overall: On average, approximately 15,000 reads and roughly 7,000 unique TCR beta rearrangements were obtained per sample.

Trimming pared 6 bases from V and 3 bases from J, leaving 19 bases between. This CDR3 has 16 residues. Germline loops: CDR1 LNHDA, CDR2 SQIVND (reference sequence). The study's findings and limits: Clonal relatedness tracked neoantigen level, and by trend copy number and mutation load. Same-patient tumor repertoires overlapped at roughly 0.095 to 0.8; different patients barely overlapped. Spatial context was lost because tumors were sequenced in bulk.

As concerns this clone: Its antigen is unidentified.

TCRdb's copy holds only in-frame clones and misses some; the assay was immunoSEQ multiplex PCR. The profile shows 2,500 to 3,500 clones, about 69% of them singletons. Tumor samples were taken before definitive surgery or chemotherapy. The sample was tumor tissue. V gene TRBV19 combines with J gene TRBJ2-3; D is uncertain. This clonotype was sampled from a human donor with high-grade serous ovarian cancer. CDR3 in amino acids: CASRPSRGSATDTQYF. The DNA of the CDR3 is TGTGCCAGTAGACCTTCACGTGGCTCCGCGACAGATACGCAGTATTTT.